A selection of T cell receptor beta chains follows, all from one sample in a study of OX40 agonist ivuxolimab in advanced cancers. The protocol was immunoSEQ multiplex PCR, while the TCRdb copy is restricted to in-frame clones and leaves out a portion. The sample lists 100,000 to 150,000 clones, 90% occurring once. This specimen was CD4+ or CD8+ T cells sorted from blood, taken in a trial of the OX40 agonist ivuxolimab. These receptors originate from an adult with an advanced solid tumor such as melanoma, head and neck, liver or kidney cancer. Each CDR3 is given with its conserved first and last residue. The order of the fields is D gene, J gene, V gene, clone size, CDR3 protein, CDR3 DNA. The D gene is left open where the match is weak. Clone size is stated in some rows and not others, as once, few, many or a class when expanded.

- TRBJ2-5 TRBV9 - CASSVARDPRETQYF TGTGCCAGCAGCGTAGCTCGGGACCCCCGGGAGACCCAGTACTTC
TRBD2 TRBJ2-5 TRBV7-9 once CASSLGASGDLGETQYF TGTGCCAGCAGCTTAGGCGCTAGCGGGGATCTTGGGGAGACCCAGTACTTC
TRBD2 TRBJ2-1 TRBV18 - CASSPRAGETNEQFF TGTGCCAGCTCACCTAGAGCGGGGGAGACCAATGAGCAGTTCTTC
- TRBJ1-1 TRBV9 - CASSASENTEAFF TGTGCCAGCAGCGCGTCTGAGAACACTGAAGCTTTCTTT
- TRBJ2-5 TRBV21-1 - CASSRDSSFRGQETQYF TGTGCCAGCAGCCGGGACAGTTCCTTCAGGGGCCAAGAGACCCAGTACTTC
- TRBJ2-7 TRBV28 - CASSVGVPSYEQYF TGTGCCAGCAGTGTGGGAGTTCCCTCCTACGAGCAGTACTTC
- TRBJ1-1 TRBV11-2 - CASSLGTLHTEAFF TGTGCCAGCAGCTTGGGGACCTTGCACACTGAAGCTTTCTTT
- TRBJ1-1 TRBV2 - CASTGGGLNTEAFF TGTGCCAGCACGGGCGGCGGTCTGAACACTGAAGCTTTCTTT
- TRBJ2-1 TRBV7-3 - CASSLSPSSPYNEQFF TGTGCCAGCAGCTTATCTCCTAGCTCGCCCTACAATGAGCAGTTCTTC
- TRBJ2-1 TRBV6-5 - CASSYGELGPLGEQFF TGTGCCAGCAGTTATGGGGAACTCGGGCCATTGGGTGAGCAGTTCTTC
TRBD1 TRBJ2-7 TRBV7-8 - CASEVWGQGLYEQYF TGTGCCAGCGAAGTATGGGGACAGGGGCTCTACGAGCAGTACTTC
- TRBJ1-5 TRBV6-5 once CASSYGGGQPQHF TGTGCCAGCAGTTACGGGGGGGGTCAGCCCCAGCATTTT
TRBD1 TRBJ1-2 TRBV30 - CAWRRGDRVGGYTF TGTGCCTGGAGAAGAGGGGACAGGGTAGGAGGCTACACCTTC
TRBD2 TRBJ2-1 TRBV27 - CASSSGLAGANEQFF TGTGCCAGCAGTTCCGGACTAGCGGGAGCCAATGAGCAGTTCTTC
- TRBJ2-7 TRBV9 - CASSVLPGIGLEQYF TGTGCCAGCAGCGTACTCCCAGGTATTGGGCTCGAGCAGTACTTC
- TRBJ1-1 TRBV5-1 - CASSISGALAEAFF TGCGCCAGCAGCATATCAGGGGCACTGGCTGAAGCTTTCTTT
TRBD2 TRBJ2-3 TRBV5-1 - CASSPTSGSTDTQYF TGCGCCAGCAGCCCGACTAGCGGGAGTACAGATACGCAGTATTTT
TRBD2 TRBJ2-2 TRBV6-6 - CASRPTSGTGELFF TGTGCCAGCAGGCCAACTAGCGGCACCGGGGAGCTGTTTTTT
- TRBJ1-1 TRBV12-5 few CASGLDSGEAFF TGTGCTAGTGGTTTGGACTCTGGGGAAGCTTTCTTT
- TRBJ1-1 TRBV4-1 - CASSFLTGPGRTEAFF TGCGCCAGCAGCTTCTTAACAGGACCAGGGCGGACTGAAGCTTTCTTT
- TRBJ2-4 TRBV19 - CASSPTIGAAKNIQYF TGTGCCAGTAGTCCTACGATCGGTGCGGCCAAAAACATTCAGTACTTC
- TRBJ1-1 TRBV5-5 - CASSLDSMGTEAFF TGTGCCAGCAGCTTGGACTCTATGGGCACTGAAGCTTTCTTT
- TRBJ1-2 TRBV5-1 - CASSLGDNSDYGYTF TGCGCCAGCAGCTTAGGTGACAATTCCGACTATGGCTACACCTTC
- TRBJ2-1 TRBV28 - CASSLAGGSYNEQFF TGTGCCAGCAGTTTAGCAGGGGGGTCCTACAATGAGCAGTTCTTC
- TRBJ2-5 TRBV6-5 - CASKERGTYQETQYF TGTGCCAGCAAAGAGAGGGGGACATACCAAGAGACCCAGTACTTC
- TRBJ2-7 TRBV5-1 - CASNDGETYVGQYF TGCGCCAGTAACGACGGGGAAACCTACGTCGGGCAGTACTTC
- TRBJ1-5 TRBV19 - CASTSLDGDNQPQHF TGTGCCAGTACCAGCCTGGACGGTGACAATCAGCCCCAGCATTTT
TRBD2 TRBJ2-1 TRBV28 - CASNPAGGYNEQFF TGTGCCAGCAACCCAGCGGGAGGCTACAATGAGCAGTTCTTC
- TRBJ2-7 TRBV11-2 - CASSLGGGGAYEQYF TGTGCCAGCAGCTTAGGCGGAGGGGGGGCCTACGAGCAGTACTTC
TRBD2 TRBJ2-7 TRBV10-1 - CASSAVSGSKNEQYF TGCGCCAGCAGTGCGGTTAGCGGGAGTAAAAACGAGCAGTACTTC
- TRBJ1-1 TRBV6-6 - CASSSRTAIYTEAFF TGTGCCAGCAGTTCTAGGACAGCTATTTACACTGAAGCTTTCTTT
- TRBJ2-6 TRBV6-4 - CASSDPPGAGANVLTF TGTGCCAGCAGTGACCCCCCGGGGGCTGGGGCCAACGTCCTGACTTTC
- TRBJ1-2 TRBV19 - CASSIPNGQTRNYGYTF TGTGCCAGTAGTATACCCAACGGACAAACCCGTAACTATGGCTACACCTTC
- TRBJ1-5 TRBV11-2 - CASSFAGSNQPQHF TGTGCCAGCAGCTTTGCGGGGAGCAATCAGCCCCAGCATTTT
- TRBJ1-4 TRBV9 - CASSRDQSPLLEKLFF TGTGCCAGCAGCCGGGACCAAAGCCCTCTCTTGGAAAAACTGTTTTTT